This is a list of T cell receptor beta chains from one sample in a study of T-cell reconstitution after alpha-beta-depleted transplantation in children. TCRdb recomputed calls from the PCR reads with MiXCR, one row per CDR3 protein. The sample contains under 300,000 distinct CDR3 sequences, approximately 10% of which appear only once. The specimen was peripheral blood, collected 180 days after TCRalphabeta/CD19-depleted stem cell transplant. The receptors derive from a male patient between 2 and 15 years old who had a stem cell transplant for chronic granulomatous disease, so the T cells may come from the graft donor. The CDR3 runs from the conserved cysteine through the conserved F or W. A D gene is named only where the DNA matches it firmly. Size tells how often a clone was seen (once, few, many) or the class of an expanded clone, and some rows leave it out.

D gene	clone size	V gene	J gene	CDR3 DNA	CDR3 protein
-	few	TRBV30	TRBJ1-2	TGTGCCTGGAGATCACGGCAAGGCTATGGCTACACCTTC	CAWRSRQGYGYTF
TRBD2	many	TRBV28	TRBJ2-7	TGTGCCAGCAGTCCCGGACTAGTTACCGAGCAGTACTTC	CASSPGLVTEQYF
-	many	TRBV5-1	TRBJ2-2	TGCGCCAGCAGCTTGGATTCTAGCGCTGGGGGCACCGGGGAGCTGTTTTTT	CASSLDSSAGGTGELFF
-	few	TRBV7-6	TRBJ2-1	TGTGCCAGCAGCACCCGGGACAACCCCTACAATGAGCAGTTCTTC	CASSTRDNPYNEQFF
-	many	TRBV12-3/TRBV12-4	TRBJ2-5	TGTGCCAGCAGAATCAGGGGAGAGACCCAGTACTTC	CASRIRGETQYF
-	many	TRBV3-1	TRBJ2-3	TGTGCCAGCAGCCTGAAGGGGGGCACGCAGTATTTT	CASSLKGGTQYF
TRBD2	many	TRBV5-1	TRBJ2-1	TGCGCCAGCAGCTACACCGGGACTAGCCACAATGAGCAGTTCTTC	CASSYTGTSHNEQFF
TRBD1	-	TRBV12-3/TRBV12-4	TRBJ2-6	TGTGCCAGCAGCCGCCGGGACAGGCTAGCCTCTGGGGCCAACGTCCTGCCTTTC	CASSRRDRLASGANVLPF
TRBD2	few	TRBV7-9	TRBJ2-7	TGTGCCAGCAGCTCAACTAGCGGGAGGAGCTACGAGCAGTACTTC	CASSSTSGRSYEQYF
-	many	TRBV20-1	TRBJ1-4	TGCAGTGCCACCCCAAGGACATCCTCGGGCGGTGAAAAACTGTTTTTT	CSATPRTSSGGEKLFF
-	many	TRBV7-6	TRBJ2-1	TGTGCCACCACGAGCTCCTACAATGAGCAGTTCTTC	CATTSSYNEQFF
TRBD2	-	TRBV2	TRBJ2-7	TGTGCCAGCAGTGATAATTTAGCGGGGCCCGACGAGCAGTACTTC	CASSDNLAGPDEQYF
-	-	TRBV18	TRBJ1-4	TGTGTCATCTCACCACTGGTACAGGAGCGGGGAAAACTGTTTTTT	CVISPLVQERGKLFF
-	many	TRBV7-8	TRBJ2-1	TGTGCCAGCAGCCGGGCTGGGGGTACCAATGAGCAGTTCTTC	CASSRAGGTNEQFF
-	many	TRBV27	TRBJ2-1	TGTGCCAGCAGTCGTCCGGGACTCTACAATGAGCAGTTCTTC	CASSRPGLYNEQFF
-	few	TRBV28	TRBJ2-5	TGTGCCAGCAGTTTAAGAGGGAGGCGGCCGTTGGAGACCCAGTACTTC	CASSLRGRRPLETQYF
TRBD1	many	TRBV5-1	TRBJ2-1	TGCGCCAGCAGCTTCTTACTTGACAGGGGCTCCTACAATGAGCAGTTCTTC	CASSFLLDRGSYNEQFF
-	many	TRBV5-1	TRBJ1-4	TGCGCCAGCAGCTTACCATCATCAGGAACTAATGAAAAACTGTTTTTT	CASSLPSSGTNEKLFF
TRBD2	few	TRBV20-1	TRBJ2-7	TGCAGTGCCCGGGGAGCGGGGTCTTCGGAGCAGTACTTC	CSARGAGSSEQYF
TRBD1	many	TRBV10-2	TRBJ2-7	TGCGCCAGCAGTGTCTTGGGACAGTGGGCCTACGAGCAGTACTTC	CASSVLGQWAYEQYF
-	many	TRBV11-2	TRBJ2-2	TGTGCCAGCAGCTGGGGGAAAACCGGGGAGCTGTTTTTT	CASSWGKTGELFF
-	many	TRBV20-1	TRBJ2-1	TGCAGTGCTAGGAGTGTGGGCCGTGAGCAGTTCTTC	CSARSVGREQFF
TRBD1	many	TRBV29-1	TRBJ2-7	TGCAGCGTTGAAGACCCACAGGGGGCGAAGCACGAGCAGTACTTC	CSVEDPQGAKHEQYF
-	many	TRBV13	TRBJ2-5	TGTGCCAGCAGCATACTGACAGTGGGAGAGACCCAGTACTTC	CASSILTVGETQYF
TRBD2	many	TRBV7-9	TRBJ2-1	TGTGCCAGCAGCCCTCGTGCTAGCGGGCCCTACAATGAGCAGTTCTTC	CASSPRASGPYNEQFF
-	-	TRBV18	TRBJ1-4	TGTGCCAGCAACGACAGGAATTCTGAAAAACTGTTTTTT	CASNDRNSEKLFF
TRBD1	many	TRBV20-1	TRBJ2-7	TGCAGTGCCAGGAGGGCCAGGGGGCGCGAGCAGTACTTC	CSARRARGREQYF
TRBD2	few	TRBV12-3/TRBV12-4	TRBJ2-7	TGTGCCAGCAGTAGCGGGAGAGGTAGATCAGACGAGCAGTACTTC	CASSSGRGRSDEQYF
-	-	TRBV7-9	TRBJ2-2	TGTGCCAGCAGCACGACAGGATGGGTCACCGGGGAGCTGTTTTTT	CASSTTGWVTGELFF
-	-	TRBV12-3/TRBV12-4	TRBJ1-2	TGTGCCAGCAGAGTCGGGACTGTGGGTGGCTACACCTTC	CASRVGTVGGYTF
-	-	TRBV19	TRBJ2-1	TGTGCCAGTAGTATAGCTAGTTATGAGCAGTTCTTC	CASSIASYEQFF
TRBD2	few	TRBV27	TRBJ2-7	TGTGCCAGCAGAGGGGGGTACAGGACTAGCGGTAACTCCTACGAGCAGTACTTC	CASRGGYRTSGNSYEQYF
-	-	TRBV5-1	TRBJ2-3	TGCGCCAGCAGCTTGGATCGTCCGGGGTCGACAGATACGCAGTATTTT	CASSLDRPGSTDTQYF
-	many	TRBV7-9	TRBJ1-2	TGTGCCAGCAGCTCCATAACAGTGCCAGAACGCTACACCTTC	CASSSITVPERYTF
-	few	TRBV14	TRBJ2-4	TGTGCCAGCAGCCAATCGGGAATGGACATTCAGTACTTC	CASSQSGMDIQYF
TRBD2	many	TRBV4-2	TRBJ2-5	TGTGCCAGCAGCCAGATGACTAGCGGGAGATTTCTCGAGACCCAGTACTTC	CASSQMTSGRFLETQYF
-	few	TRBV11-2	TRBJ2-4	TGTGCCAGCAGCCACGGGAGAGGTGCCAAAAACATTCAGTACTTC	CASSHGRGAKNIQYF
-	-	TRBV28	TRBJ2-1	TGTGCCAGCAGCACGTTTATTGGGGTTGGGGCGTACAATGAGCAGTTCTTC	CASSTFIGVGAYNEQFF
-	many	TRBV18	TRBJ1-1	TGTGCCAGCTCACCACAGGGTTACACTGAAGCTTTCTTT	CASSPQGYTEAFF
-	many	TRBV15	TRBJ2-7	TGTGCCACCAGCAGAGAGGTTCGGAGGGAGCAGTACTTC	CATSREVRREQYF
-	many	TRBV7-6	TRBJ2-2	TGTGCCAGCAGACCCAGCCGAGCGAACACCGGGGAGCTGTTTTTT	CASRPSRANTGELFF
TRBD1	many	TRBV3-1	TRBJ2-7	TGTGCCAGCAGCCGGGACAGGGCTTACGAGCAGTACTTC	CASSRDRAYEQYF
-	many	TRBV7-9	TRBJ2-7	TGTGCCAGCAGCTTGACGGGACTGTTCACCTACGAGCAGTACTTC	CASSLTGLFTYEQYF
TRBD2	many	TRBV9	TRBJ2-3	TGTGCCAGCAGCGTGAGCGGGGGGGCGGCAGATACGCAGTATTTT	CASSVSGGAADTQYF
-	many	TRBV4-2	TRBJ2-7	TGTGCCAGCAGCCGTCACTTTGGGGTGATCGGGGGCACCTACGAGCAGTACTTC	CASSRHFGVIGGTYEQYF